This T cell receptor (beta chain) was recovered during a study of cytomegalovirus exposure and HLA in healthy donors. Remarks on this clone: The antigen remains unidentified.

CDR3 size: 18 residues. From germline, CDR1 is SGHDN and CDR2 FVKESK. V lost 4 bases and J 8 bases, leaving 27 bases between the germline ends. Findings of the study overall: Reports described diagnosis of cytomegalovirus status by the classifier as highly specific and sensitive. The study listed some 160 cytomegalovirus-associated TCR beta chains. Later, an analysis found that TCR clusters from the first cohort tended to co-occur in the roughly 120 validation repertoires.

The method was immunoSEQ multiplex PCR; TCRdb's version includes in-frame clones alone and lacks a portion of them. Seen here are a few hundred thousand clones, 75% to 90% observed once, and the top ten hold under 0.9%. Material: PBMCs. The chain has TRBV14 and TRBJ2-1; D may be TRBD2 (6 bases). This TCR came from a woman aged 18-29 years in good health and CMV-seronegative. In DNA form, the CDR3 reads TGTGCCAGCAGCCTCCACGGGGGTGCCCACTCGAGAGGGGATGAGCAGTTCTTC. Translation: CASSLHGGAHSRGDEQFF.